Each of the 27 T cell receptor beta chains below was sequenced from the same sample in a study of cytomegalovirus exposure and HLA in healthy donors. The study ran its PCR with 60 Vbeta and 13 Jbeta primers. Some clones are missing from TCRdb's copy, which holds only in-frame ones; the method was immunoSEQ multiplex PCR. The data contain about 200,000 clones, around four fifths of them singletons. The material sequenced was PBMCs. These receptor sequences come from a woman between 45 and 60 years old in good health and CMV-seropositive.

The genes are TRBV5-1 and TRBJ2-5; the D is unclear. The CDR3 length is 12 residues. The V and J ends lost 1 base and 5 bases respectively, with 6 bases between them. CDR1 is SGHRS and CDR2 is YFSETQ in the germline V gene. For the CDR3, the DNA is TGCGCCAGCAGCTTGACAGTTGAGACCCAGTACTTC. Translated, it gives CASSLTVETQYF.

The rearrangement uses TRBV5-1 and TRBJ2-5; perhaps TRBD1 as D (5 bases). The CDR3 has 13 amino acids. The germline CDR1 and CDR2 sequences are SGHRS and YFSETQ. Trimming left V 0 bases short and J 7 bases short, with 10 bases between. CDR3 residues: CASSLEVQGTQYF. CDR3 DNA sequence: TGCGCCAGCAGCTTGGAAGTTCAGGGGACCCAGTACTTC. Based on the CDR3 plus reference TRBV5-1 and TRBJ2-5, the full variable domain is KAGVTQTPRYLIKTRGQQVTLSCSPISGHRSVSWYQQTPGQGLQFLFEYFSETQRNKGNFPGRFSGRQFSNSRSEMNVSTLELGDSALYLCASSLEVQGTQYFGPGTRLLVL.

For the CDR3, the DNA is TGTTCCTCGTCCCGTTCGGGGGAGACCCAGTACTTC. Amino acid sequence: CSSSRSGETQYF. This rearrangement joins TRBV7-9 to TRBJ2-5; D perhaps matches TRBD2 (5 bases). Per germline, CDR1 SEHNR and CDR2 FQNEAQ (reference sequence). The CDR3 is made up of 12 amino acids.

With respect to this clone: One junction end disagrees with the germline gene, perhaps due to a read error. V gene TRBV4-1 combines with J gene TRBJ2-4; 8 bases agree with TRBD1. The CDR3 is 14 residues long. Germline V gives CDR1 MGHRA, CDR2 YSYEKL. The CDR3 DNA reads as TGCGCCAGCAGCCAAGCAGGGGGCAAAAACAGTCAGTACTTC. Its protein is CASSQAGGKNSQYF.

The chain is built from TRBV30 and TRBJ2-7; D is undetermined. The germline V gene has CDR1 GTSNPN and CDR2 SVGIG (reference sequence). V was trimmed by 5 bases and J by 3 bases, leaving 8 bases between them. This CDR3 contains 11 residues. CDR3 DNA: TGTGCCTGGTCCGGTAGCTACGAGCAGTACTTC. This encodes CAWSGSYEQYF.

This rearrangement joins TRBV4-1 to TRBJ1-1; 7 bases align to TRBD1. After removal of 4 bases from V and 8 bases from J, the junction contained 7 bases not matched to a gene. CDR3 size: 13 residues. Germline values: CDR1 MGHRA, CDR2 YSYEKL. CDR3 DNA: TGCGCCAGCAGCCCGATAGGGACAGTCGAAGCTTTCTTT. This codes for CASSPIGTVEAFF.

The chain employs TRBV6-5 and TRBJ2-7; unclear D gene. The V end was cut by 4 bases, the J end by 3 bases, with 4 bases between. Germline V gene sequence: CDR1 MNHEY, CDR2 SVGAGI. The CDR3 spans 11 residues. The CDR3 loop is CASSSYYEQYF. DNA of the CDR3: TGTGCCAGCAGTTCCTACTACGAGCAGTACTTC.

This chain's CDR3 is CASSQALAGGLDTQYF. CDR3 DNA sequence: TGCGCCAGCAGCCAGGCCCTAGCGGGCGGATTAGATACGCAGTATTTT. The rearrangement links TRBV4-3 to TRBJ2-3; 8 bases map to TRBD2. The CDR3 extends over 16 amino acids. Germline values: CDR1 LGHNA, CDR2 YSLEER. The J segment lost 5 bases and the V segment lost 3 bases, leaving 10 bases of the junction unmatched.

The CDR3 DNA follows: TGTGCCAGTACCAACAGGGGCGGGAACACTGAAGCTTTCTTT. This sequence encodes CASTNRGGNTEAFF. The gene calls are TRBV19 and TRBJ1-1, with 7 bases identical to TRBD1. The germline CDR1 and CDR2 sequences are LNHDA and SQIVND (reference sequence). Losses at the gene ends were 7 bases for V and 1 base for J; bases not matched to a gene: 6. This CDR3 contains 14 residues.

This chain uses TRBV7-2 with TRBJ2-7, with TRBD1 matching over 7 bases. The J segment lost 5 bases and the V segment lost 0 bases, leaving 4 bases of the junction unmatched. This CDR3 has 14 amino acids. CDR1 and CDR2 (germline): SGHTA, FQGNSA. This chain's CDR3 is CASSLAQGSDEQYF. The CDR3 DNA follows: TGTGCCAGCAGCTTAGCACAGGGGAGTGACGAGCAGTACTTC.

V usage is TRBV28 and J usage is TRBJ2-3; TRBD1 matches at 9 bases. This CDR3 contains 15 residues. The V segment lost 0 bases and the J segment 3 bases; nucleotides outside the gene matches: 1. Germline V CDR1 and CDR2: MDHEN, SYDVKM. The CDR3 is CASSLWGTGTDTQYF. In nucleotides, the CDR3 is TGTGCCAGCAGTTTATGGGGGACAGGGACAGATACGCAGTATTTT.

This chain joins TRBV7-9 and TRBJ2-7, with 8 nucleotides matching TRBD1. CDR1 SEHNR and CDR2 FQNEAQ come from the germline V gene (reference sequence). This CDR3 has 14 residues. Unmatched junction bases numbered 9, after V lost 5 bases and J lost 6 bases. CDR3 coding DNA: TGTGCCAGCAGCAGACAACAGGGGGTCGGCGAGCAGTACTTC. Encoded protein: CASSRQQGVGEQYF.

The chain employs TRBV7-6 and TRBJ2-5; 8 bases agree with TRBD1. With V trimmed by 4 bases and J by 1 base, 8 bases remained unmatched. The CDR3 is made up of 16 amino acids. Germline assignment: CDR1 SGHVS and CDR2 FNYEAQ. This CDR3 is CASSWDSGGSQETQYF. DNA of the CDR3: TGTGCCAGCAGCTGGGACTCAGGGGGCTCCCAAGAGACCCAGTACTTC.

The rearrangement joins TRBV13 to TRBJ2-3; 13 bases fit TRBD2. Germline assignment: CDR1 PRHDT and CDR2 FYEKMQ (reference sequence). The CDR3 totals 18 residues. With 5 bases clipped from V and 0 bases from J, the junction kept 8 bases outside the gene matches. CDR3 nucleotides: TGTGCCAGCAGCCTCGGACTAGCGGGGGTTTTTAGCACAGATACGCAGTATTTT. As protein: CASSLGLAGVFSTDTQYF.

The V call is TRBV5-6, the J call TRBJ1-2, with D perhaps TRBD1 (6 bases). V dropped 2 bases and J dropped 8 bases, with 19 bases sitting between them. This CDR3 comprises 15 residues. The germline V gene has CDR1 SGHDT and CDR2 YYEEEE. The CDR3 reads CASSFWDTRTDGYTF. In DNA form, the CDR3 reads TGTGCCAGCAGCTTCTGGGACACCAGGACGGACGGCTACACCTTC.

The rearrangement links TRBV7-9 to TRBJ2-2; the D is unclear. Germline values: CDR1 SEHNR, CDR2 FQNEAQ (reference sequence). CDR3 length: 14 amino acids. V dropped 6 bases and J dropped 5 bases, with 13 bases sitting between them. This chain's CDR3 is CASSPVGPTGELFF. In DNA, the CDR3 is TGTGCCAGCAGTCCGGTTGGGCCTACCGGGGAGCTGTTTTTT.

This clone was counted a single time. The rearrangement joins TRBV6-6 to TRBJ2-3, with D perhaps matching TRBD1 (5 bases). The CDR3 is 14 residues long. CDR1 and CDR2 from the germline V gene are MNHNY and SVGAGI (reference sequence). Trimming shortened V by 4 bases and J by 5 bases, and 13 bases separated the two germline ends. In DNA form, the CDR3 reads TGTGCCAGCAGTTCGTTAGGGGAAGGAGATACGCAGTATTTT. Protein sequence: CASSSLGEGDTQYF.

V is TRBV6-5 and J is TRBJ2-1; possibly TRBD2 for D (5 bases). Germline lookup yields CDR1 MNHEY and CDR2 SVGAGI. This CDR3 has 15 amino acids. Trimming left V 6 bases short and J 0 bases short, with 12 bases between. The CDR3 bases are TGTGCCAGCAGCCAAGGACTGGACTCCTACAATGAGCAGTTCTTC. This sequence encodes CASSQGLDSYNEQFF.

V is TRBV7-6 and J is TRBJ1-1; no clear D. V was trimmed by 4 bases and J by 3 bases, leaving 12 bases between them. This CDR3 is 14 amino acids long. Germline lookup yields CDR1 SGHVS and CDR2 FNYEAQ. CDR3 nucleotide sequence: TGTGCCAGCAGCTCCATTATCGGGGACACTGAAGCTTTCTTT. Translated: CASSSIIGDTEAFF.

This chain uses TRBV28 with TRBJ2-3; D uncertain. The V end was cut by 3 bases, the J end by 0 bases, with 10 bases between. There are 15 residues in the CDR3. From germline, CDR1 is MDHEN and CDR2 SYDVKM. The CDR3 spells CASSFPPLSTDTQYF. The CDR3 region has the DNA TGTGCCAGCAGTTTCCCCCCCCTAAGCACAGATACGCAGTATTTT.

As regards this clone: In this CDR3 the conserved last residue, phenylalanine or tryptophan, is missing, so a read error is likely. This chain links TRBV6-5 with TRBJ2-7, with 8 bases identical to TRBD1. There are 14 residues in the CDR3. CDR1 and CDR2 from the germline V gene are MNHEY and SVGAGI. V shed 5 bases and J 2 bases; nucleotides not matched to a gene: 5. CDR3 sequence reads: CASSRGQGPYEQYC. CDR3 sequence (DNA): TGTGCCAGCAGTCGCGGACAGGGTCCCTACGAGCAGTACTGC.

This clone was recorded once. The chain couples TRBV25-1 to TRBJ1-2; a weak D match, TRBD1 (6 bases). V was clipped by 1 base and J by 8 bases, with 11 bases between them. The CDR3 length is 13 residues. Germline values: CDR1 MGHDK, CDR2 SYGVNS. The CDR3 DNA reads TGTGCCAGCAGTGAATTTGCAGGGGACGGCTACACCTTC. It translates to CASSEFAGDGYTF.

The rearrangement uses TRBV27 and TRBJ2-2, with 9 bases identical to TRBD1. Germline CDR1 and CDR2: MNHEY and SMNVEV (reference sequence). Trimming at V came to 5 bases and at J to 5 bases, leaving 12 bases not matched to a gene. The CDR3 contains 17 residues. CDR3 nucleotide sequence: TGTGCCAGCAGTCGATTACAGGGGGCGCGTGATACCGGGGAGCTGTTTTTT. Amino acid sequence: CASSRLQGARDTGELFF.

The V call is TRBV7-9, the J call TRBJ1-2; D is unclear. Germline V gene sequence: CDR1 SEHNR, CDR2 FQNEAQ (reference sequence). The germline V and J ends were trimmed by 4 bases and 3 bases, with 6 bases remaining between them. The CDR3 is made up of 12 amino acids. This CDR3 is CASSYTDYGYTF. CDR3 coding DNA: TGTGCCAGCAGCTACACAGACTATGGCTACACCTTC.

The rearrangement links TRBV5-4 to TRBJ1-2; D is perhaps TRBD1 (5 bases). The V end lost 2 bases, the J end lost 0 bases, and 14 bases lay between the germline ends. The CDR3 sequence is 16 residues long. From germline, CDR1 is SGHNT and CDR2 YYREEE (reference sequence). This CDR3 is CASSLGGAISNYGYTF. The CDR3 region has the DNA TGTGCCAGCAGCTTAGGAGGGGCCATCTCTAACTATGGCTACACCTTC.

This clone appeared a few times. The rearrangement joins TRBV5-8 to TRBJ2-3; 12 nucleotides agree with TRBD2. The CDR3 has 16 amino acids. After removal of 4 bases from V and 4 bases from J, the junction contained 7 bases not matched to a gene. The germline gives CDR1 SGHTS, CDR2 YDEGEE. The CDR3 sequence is CASSLRLAGASDTQYF. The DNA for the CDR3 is TGTGCCAGCAGCCTAAGACTAGCGGGAGCGTCAGATACGCAGTATTTT.

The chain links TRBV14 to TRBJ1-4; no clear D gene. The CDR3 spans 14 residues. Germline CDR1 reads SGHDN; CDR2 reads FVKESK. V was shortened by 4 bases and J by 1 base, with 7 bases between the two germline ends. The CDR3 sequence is CASSPGVTNEKLFF. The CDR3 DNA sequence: TGTGCCAGCAGCCCGGGAGTAACTAATGAAAAACTGTTTTTT. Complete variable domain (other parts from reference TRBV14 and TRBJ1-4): EAGVTQFPSHSVIEKGQTVTLRCDPISGHDNLYWYRRVMGKEIKFLLHFVKESKQDESGMPNNRFLAERTGGTYSTLKVQPAELEDSGVYFCASSPGVTNEKLFFGSGTQLSVL.